What follows are 4 T cell receptor beta chains derived from one specimen sequenced in a study of T cells in Graves' hyperthyroidism and ophthalmopathy. RNA transcripts were the template for amplifying TCR beta CDR3 regions. An initial round of RT-PCR targeting the TCR CDR3 relied on the HTBI primer set. TCRdb called the multiplex PCR reads again in MiXCR, with one record for every CDR3 protein. The data hold about 290,000 distinct CDR3 sequences, with approximately 19% observed a single time. What was sequenced was blood. These receptors were taken from a man over 45 with Graves' ophthalmopathy.

The chain links TRBV5-1 to TRBJ1-5, with TRBD1 identical over 7 bases. After removal of 4 bases from V and 6 bases from J, the junction contained 19 bases not matched to a gene. Germline CDR1 and CDR2: SGHRS and YFSETQ. This CDR3 spans 18 amino acids. Here the CDR3 reads CASSRLPRLTGASQPQHF. CDR3 DNA: TGCGCCAGCAGCCGACTCCCCCGACTCACAGGGGCGAGTCAGCCCCAGCATTTT.

The chain recombines TRBV29-1 with TRBJ2-5, with a possible D match to TRBD1 (6 bases). The germline gives CDR1 SQVTM, CDR2 ANQGSEA. V lost 3 bases, J lost 3 bases, and 14 bases lay in between. The CDR3 covers 14 residues. The CDR3 nucleotides read TGCAGCGTTGATTTCGACAGGAGCGAAGAGACCCAGTACTTC. Residues: CSVDFDRSEETQYF.

V usage is TRBV9 and J usage is TRBJ2-1; no firm D call. Trimming took off 2 bases at V and 2 bases at J, with 11 bases between the two ends. The length of the CDR3 is 15 residues. Germline V gene sequence: CDR1 SGDLS, CDR2 YYNGEE. Here the CDR3 reads CASSVNDSPYNEQFF. In nucleotides, the CDR3 is TGTGCCAGCAGCGTTAACGATAGCCCCTACAATGAGCAGTTCTTC.

The sample holds a few counts of this clonotype. This chain connects TRBV5-1 to TRBJ1-4; 7 bases map to TRBD1. The V gene end was trimmed by 5 bases and the J gene end by 7 bases; junction bases not matched to a gene: 5. Looked up from germline, CDR1 is SGHRS and CDR2 is YFSETQ. The CDR3 is 13 residues long. This chain's CDR3 is CASRRGRGEKLFF. The DNA for the CDR3 is TGCGCCAGCAGGAGGGGGCGGGGTGAAAAACTGTTTTTT.